One and the same sample provided the 30 T cell receptor beta chains below, sequenced in a study of cytomegalovirus exposure and HLA in healthy donors. The PCR ran on 60 Vbeta and 13 Jbeta primers. Here immunoSEQ multiplex PCR was the method, and the copy in TCRdb shows in-frame clones only, minus some. The sample lists 100,000 to 150,000 clones; just over 70% were seen once. The sample comprised PBMCs. All receptors come from a woman aged 55-70 years in good health and CMV-seropositive.

V is TRBV5-1 and J is TRBJ1-1; 7 bases are shared with TRBD1. Germline assignment: CDR1 SGHRS and CDR2 YFSETQ. J was trimmed by 0 bases and V by 5 bases; bases with no gene match: 7. This CDR3 is 15 amino acids long. CDR3 in amino acids: CASSQDRPLNTEAFF. CDR3 sequence (DNA): TGCGCCAGCAGTCAGGACAGGCCCTTGAACACTGAAGCTTTCTTT. The full variable domain, completed using reference TRBV5-1 and TRBJ1-1, is KAGVTQTPRYLIKTRGQQVTLSCSPISGHRSVSWYQQTPGQGLQFLFEYFSETQRNKGNFPGRFSGRQFSNSRSEMNVSTLELGDSALYLCASSQDRPLNTEAFFGQGTRLTVV.

The table lists this clone with a few counts. The chain recombines TRBV13 with TRBJ2-1, with D perhaps matching TRBD1 (6 bases). Germline CDR1 PRHDT, CDR2 FYEKMQ (reference sequence). CDR3 length: 16 amino acids. V gave up 4 bases and J gave up 5 bases, with 18 bases separating them. The CDR3 bases are TGTGCCAGCAGCTACACAGGGCTACTGGGGGACAATGAGCAGTTCTTC. It encodes CASSYTGLLGDNEQFF.

CDR3 residues: CASSLSPSGGFNEQFF. The CDR3 DNA follows: TGTGCCAGCAGCTTAAGCCCTAGCGGGGGTTTTAATGAGCAGTTCTTC. The V call is TRBV7-2, the J call TRBJ2-1; 10 nucleotides match TRBD2. The CDR3 sequence is 16 residues long. Trimming removed 2 bases from V and 7 bases from J; junction bases left unmatched: 8. CDR1 is SGHTA and CDR2 is FQGNSA in the germline V gene.

The CDR3 is CASSHGENTEAFF. In DNA form, the CDR3 reads TGTGCCAGCTCACACGGGGAAAACACTGAAGCTTTCTTT. The chain uses TRBV18 and TRBJ1-1; D uncertain. The V gene's germline CDR1 is KGHSH and CDR2 LQKENI. Deletions cut 4 bases from V and 2 bases from J, with 8 bases between. This CDR3 region has 13 residues. Based on the CDR3 plus reference TRBV18 and TRBJ1-1, the full variable domain is NAGVMQNPRHLVRRRGQEARLRCSPMKGHSHVYWYRQLPEEGLKFMVYLQKENIIDESGMPKERFSAEFPKEGPSILRIQQVVRGDSAAYFCASSHGENTEAFFGQGTRLTVV.

This chain uses TRBV11-1 with TRBJ2-5; 7 positions agree with TRBD2. The CDR3 spans 13 residues. V lost 5 bases and J lost 5; bases outside the gene matches: 5. The germline CDR1 and CDR2 sequences are SGHAT and FQDESV (reference sequence). The CDR3 DNA follows: TGTGCCAGCAGCCTGGGGGGGAGGGAGACCCAGTACTTC. Encoded protein: CASSLGGRETQYF.

This clone was counted a few times. The gene calls are TRBV19 and TRBJ2-1; 8 bases match TRBD2. V gave up 6 bases and J gave up 4 bases; unmatched junction bases: 11. The CDR3 contains 16 residues. CDR1 and CDR2 (germline): LNHDA, SQIVND (reference sequence). CDR3 amino acids: CASSQLAAATYNEQFF. In nucleotides, the CDR3 is TGTGCCAGTAGCCAACTAGCGGCTGCCACTTACAATGAGCAGTTCTTC.

The chain recombines TRBV12-5 with TRBJ1-5, with unresolved D. V lost 5 bases and J lost 9, with 14 bases in between. Germline CDR1 LGHNT, CDR2 FRNRAP. This CDR3 is built from 13 residues. The CDR3 region has the DNA TGTGCTAGTGGTCCCAGAGAGGGAGGGCCCCAGCATTTT. Translating it yields CASGPREGGPQHF.

The rearrangement joins TRBV2 to TRBJ1-2; 7 bases map to TRBD1. Trimming took 6 bases from V and 4 from J; bases not matched to a gene: 8. The CDR3 sequence is 14 residues long. Germline loops: CDR1 SNHLY, CDR2 FYNNEI. The CDR3 region has the DNA TGTGCCAGCAGCCTGGGACAGTTCTCCTATGGCTACACCTTC. Its translation: CASSLGQFSYGYTF.

The chain couples TRBV7-8 to TRBJ1-2; 7 nucleotides match TRBD1. CDR3 size: 16 residues. V shed 0 bases and J 4 bases; nucleotides not matched to a gene: 8. CDR1 is SGHVS and CDR2 is FQNEAQ in the germline V gene. The CDR3 DNA sequence: TGTGCCAGCAGCTTAGCGCAGGGGGGTCTGGCCTATGGCTACACCTTC. Protein: CASSLAQGGLAYGYTF.

J is TRBJ1-1 and V is TRBV9, with 9 bases matching TRBD1. Trimming took 4 bases from V and 5 from J; bases not matched to a gene: 6. The germline V gene encodes CDR1 SGDLS and CDR2 YYNGEE. The CDR3 covers 14 residues. DNA of the CDR3: TGTGCCAGCAGCATTCTACAGGGGGCTACTGAAGCTTTCTTT. It encodes CASSILQGATEAFF.

In DNA form, the CDR3 reads TGTGCCAGCAGCGTAGGGGGGGGCGGGGGCGCGAGGAGGGCTTTCTTT. This sequence encodes CASSVGGGGGARRAFF. V and J are TRBV9 and TRBJ1-1, with a possible D match to TRBD1 (6 bases). The length of the CDR3 is 16 residues. CDR1 is SGDLS and CDR2 is YYNGEE in the germline V gene. V lost 0 bases and J 11 bases, leaving 23 bases between the germline ends.

The chain carries TRBV5-1 and TRBJ1-2; TRBD1 aligns across 7 bases. V shed 4 bases and J 0 bases; nucleotides not matched to a gene: 9. CDR3 length: 16 residues. CDR1 and CDR2 from the germline V gene are SGHRS and YFSETQ. CDR3 DNA sequence: TGCGCCAGCAGCCGATCTACAGGGGAAGCTAACTATGGCTACACCTTC. Its protein is CASSRSTGEANYGYTF. Filled out from reference TRBV5-1 and TRBJ1-2, the complete variable domain reads KAGVTQTPRYLIKTRGQQVTLSCSPISGHRSVSWYQQTPGQGLQFLFEYFSETQRNKGNFPGRFSGRQFSNSRSEMNVSTLELGDSALYLCASSRSTGEANYGYTFGSGTRLTVV.

In this sample, this clone turned up once. V gene TRBV5-1 combines with J gene TRBJ2-2, with 9 bases matching TRBD1. Germline V gene data show CDR1 as SGHRS and CDR2 as YFSETQ. The V and J ends lost 4 bases and 4 bases, in that order; junction bases with no gene match: 8. There are 16 residues in the CDR3. In DNA, the CDR3 is TGCGCCAGCAGCCCAGGACAGGGGCCGGGCACCGGGGAGCTGTTTTTT. Translating it yields CASSPGQGPGTGELFF.

V is TRBV6-1 and J is TRBJ2-7; 7 positions agree with TRBD2. CDR1 is MNHNS and CDR2 is SASEGT in the germline V gene. Unmatched junction bases numbered 7, after V lost 4 bases and J lost 4 bases. The CDR3 length is 14 residues. The DNA for the CDR3 is TGTGCCAGCAGTGGTTGGGGGGGGAATTACGAGCAGTACTTC. It codes for CASSGWGGNYEQYF.

V gene TRBV28 combines with J gene TRBJ1-1; TRBD1 aligns across 10 bases. This CDR3 is built from 18 residues. V trimming: 2 bases; J trimming: 2 bases; junction bases outside the gene matches: 11. Per the germline V gene, CDR1 is MDHEN and CDR2 is SYDVKM. The CDR3 DNA reads as TGTGCCAGCAGTTTAACCACATGGGGGGACAGGGGAAACACTGAAGCTTTCTTT. The encoded protein is CASSLTTWGDRGNTEAFF.

In its sample, this clone was seen once. V usage is TRBV9 and J usage is TRBJ2-7; D is perhaps TRBD2 (5 bases). The CDR3 sequence is 13 residues long. Trimming cost V 3 bases and J 5 bases, with 12 bases left between them. The germline CDR1 and CDR2 sequences are SGDLS and YYNGEE. The CDR3 DNA reads TGTGCCAGCAGCGACCTCCCGGGGAACGAGCAGTACTTC. Its protein product is CASSDLPGNEQYF.

The CDR3 sequence: CASSPRETGRSGNTIYF. Written as DNA, the CDR3 is TGTGCCAGCAGCCCGCGAGAGACAGGGCGCTCTGGAAACACCATATATTTT. The chain employs TRBV9 and TRBJ1-3; 7 nucleotides match TRBD1. From germline, CDR1 is SGDLS and CDR2 YYNGEE. V was clipped by 4 bases and J by 0 bases; unmatched bases: 10. There are 17 residues in the CDR3.

Concerning this clone: One end of the junction does not line up with germline, which may come from a read error. The V and J genes are TRBV7-9 and TRBJ2-1; TRBD1 matches 7 bases. Germline assignment: CDR1 SEHNR and CDR2 FQNEAQ (reference sequence). There are 12 residues in the CDR3. The CDR3 region has the DNA TGTTCCAGCAGCTATCAGGACAGGCGGCAGTTCTTC. This encodes CSSSYQDRRQFF. The full variable domain, rest sourced from reference TRBV7-9 and TRBJ2-1, is DTGVSQNPRHKITKRGQNVTFRCDPISEHNRLYWYRQTLGQGPEFLTYFQNEAQLEKSRLLSDRFSAERPKGSFSTLEIQRTEQGDSAMYLCSSSYQDRRQFFGPGTRLTVL.

The chain is built from TRBV4-1 and TRBJ1-2; no firm D call. Germline V gene lookup returns CDR1 MGHRA and CDR2 YSYEKL. Trimming removed 4 bases at V and 4 bases at J, with 7 bases between. The length of the CDR3 is 12 residues. The CDR3 spells CASSPPSYGYTF. The CDR3 DNA reads TGCGCCAGCAGCCCCCCTAGCTATGGCTACACCTTC.

The table lists this clone with a few counts. The DNA of the CDR3 is TGTGCCAGCAGCTACTTGGGACAGGGGACGATAGGGAGTTACGAGCAGTACTTC. Residues: CASSYLGQGTIGSYEQYF. J is TRBJ2-7 and V is TRBV13; 10 positions match TRBD1. CDR1 is PRHDT, CDR2 FYEKMQ, per germline (reference sequence). Germline trimming cut 4 bases from V and 4 bases from J; bases unmatched to any gene: 16. The CDR3 runs 18 residues.

The rearrangement joins TRBV5-1 to TRBJ1-5; TRBD1 agrees at 8 bases. The CDR3 sequence is 15 residues long. Trimming at V came to 3 bases and at J to 5 bases, leaving 7 bases not matched to a gene. Germline CDR1 and CDR2: SGHRS and YFSETQ. The CDR3 DNA reads TGCGCCAGCAGCTCTTCGACAGGGGATCATCAGCCCCAGCATTTT. Translating it yields CASSSSTGDHQPQHF.

The rearrangement uses TRBV4-2 and TRBJ2-1; D gene ambiguous. There are 14 residues in the CDR3. In germline, CDR1 is LGHNA, CDR2 YNFKEQ. V lost 0 bases and J lost 8, with 11 bases in between. The CDR3 DNA sequence: TGTGCCAGCAGCCAAGATCACGCGGTCGATGAGCAGTTCTTC. It specifies CASSQDHAVDEQFF.

In its sample, this clone was seen once. The chain employs TRBV2 and TRBJ2-1, with TRBD1 matching over 9 bases. The CDR3 runs 15 residues. Germline CDR1 and CDR2: SNHLY and FYNNEI. The V gene end was trimmed by 4 bases and the J gene end by 4 bases; junction bases not matched to a gene: 5. The CDR3 DNA reads TGTGCCAGCAGTGCAGACAGGGGGAAGTACAATGAGCAGTTCTTC. It encodes CASSADRGKYNEQFF.

This chain joins TRBV20-1 and TRBJ1-4, with D possibly matching TRBD1 (5 bases). Per germline, CDR1 DFQATT and CDR2 SNEGSKA (reference sequence). The CDR3 has 11 amino acids. Trimming shortened V by 6 bases and J by 8 bases, and 10 bases separated the two germline ends. CDR3 in DNA: TGCAGTGCCCCCAACAGGGAAAAACTGTTTTTT. The encoded protein is CSAPNREKLFF.

The chain couples TRBV6-5 to TRBJ1-1, with 8 bases lining up with TRBD1. Trimming took 5 bases from V and 3 from J; bases not matched to a gene: 8. Per the germline V gene, CDR1 is MNHEY and CDR2 is SVGAGI. This CDR3 is built from 15 residues. CDR3 sequence: CASSANRGRYTEAFF. The CDR3, as DNA: TGTGCCAGCAGTGCCAACAGGGGGAGGTACACTGAAGCTTTCTTT.

This clone was seen more than once but under ten times. The chain employs TRBV6-1 and TRBJ1-1; possible D gene TRBD1, 6 bases. The CDR3 totals 12 residues. V was trimmed by 3 bases and J by 10 bases, leaving 12 bases between them. CDR1 MNHNS and CDR2 SASEGT come from the germline V gene. The CDR3: CASSEGGAGAFF. As DNA, the CDR3 is TGTGCCAGCAGTGAGGGGGGGGCAGGAGCTTTCTTT.

The rearrangement uses TRBV7-9 and TRBJ2-7; 8 nucleotides match TRBD1. In germline, CDR1 is SEHNR, CDR2 FQNEAQ (reference sequence). The CDR3 spans 15 residues. V shed 5 bases and J 5 bases; nucleotides not matched to a gene: 11. The CDR3 DNA reads as TGTGCCAGCAGCCCATCGGGACAGGTCACCCACGAGCAGTACTTC. It specifies CASSPSGQVTHEQYF.

This clone came up a few times. This chain links TRBV2 with TRBJ1-2; D is unresolved. This CDR3 is built from 14 residues. The germline V gene has CDR1 SNHLY and CDR2 FYNNEI. The V gene lost 10 bases and the J gene lost 4 bases, with 19 bases spanning the gap. CDR3: CATKISVTSYGYTF. In nucleotides, the CDR3 is TGTGCCACCAAAATCAGTGTTACCTCCTATGGCTACACCTTC.

The genes are TRBV4-1 and TRBJ2-7; 9 bases fit TRBD1. The CDR3 is 14 residues long. Germline V gene data show CDR1 as MGHRA and CDR2 as YSYEKL. J lost 3 bases, V lost 1 base, and 1 base had no gene match. CDR3 DNA: TGCGCCAGCAGCCAAGGGACAGGGGTCTACGAGCAGTACTTC. It is translated as CASSQGTGVYEQYF.

This clone was seen more than once but under ten times. The chain has TRBV6-1 and TRBJ1-4; the D gene is possibly TRBD1 (5 bases). This CDR3 contains 13 residues. Looked up from germline, CDR1 is MNHNS and CDR2 is SASEGT. V lost 3 bases and J 8 bases, leaving 10 bases between the germline ends. The CDR3, as DNA: TGTGCCAGCAGTGACAGGGTAGGAGAAAAACTGTTTTTT. Its translation is CASSDRVGEKLFF.